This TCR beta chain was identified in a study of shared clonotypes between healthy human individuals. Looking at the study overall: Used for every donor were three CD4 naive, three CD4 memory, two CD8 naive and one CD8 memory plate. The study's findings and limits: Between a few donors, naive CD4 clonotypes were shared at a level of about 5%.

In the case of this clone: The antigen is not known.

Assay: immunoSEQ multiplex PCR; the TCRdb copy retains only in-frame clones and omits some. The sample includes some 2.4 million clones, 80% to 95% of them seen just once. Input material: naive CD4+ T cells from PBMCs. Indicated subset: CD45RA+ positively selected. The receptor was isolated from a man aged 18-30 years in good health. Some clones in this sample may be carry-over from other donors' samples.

This chain's CDR3 is CASSPTVPRDRDLNEQFF. CDR3 bases: TGTGCCAGCAGTCCAACCGTCCCCCGGGACCGGGACCTCAATGAGCAGTTCTTC. The chain is built from TRBV28 and TRBJ2-1; possibly TRBD1 or TRBD2 for D (5 bases each). V gave up 5 bases and J gave up 6 bases, with 26 bases separating them. The V gene's germline CDR1 is MDHEN and CDR2 SYDVKM. The CDR3 spans 18 residues.